This T cell receptor (beta chain) stems from a study of T-cell reconstitution after alpha-beta-depleted transplantation in children. Using unique molecular identifiers, the investigators prepared the TCRbeta library. TCRdb re-derived calls from the PCR reads in MiXCR, one entry per CDR3 protein. The data show approximately 1,000,000 distinct CDR3 sequences, roughly 29% seen once. Study outcomes and limitations: It was reported that alpha-beta T cells came from several hundred expanded graft clones (about two months after transplant).

In regard to this clonotype: Its antigen is unknown.

This clonotype originated in a boy under two years old who had a stem cell transplant for SCID, so the T cells may come from the graft donor. The material was PBMCs, mostly from graft donor cells, obtained 360 days after TCRalphabeta/CD19-depleted stem cell transplant.

CDR3 amino acids: CASSARGRGSDTQYF. The CDR3 DNA reads TGTGCCAGCAGCGCCCGGGGCAGGGGGTCAGATACGCAGTATTTT. The gene calls are TRBV7-8 and TRBJ2-3; TRBD1 aligns across 7 bases. The CDR3 consists of 15 residues. Germline V CDR1 and CDR2: SGHVS, FQNEAQ. V dropped 5 bases and J dropped 4; count of bases not matched to a gene: 9. The complete variable domain, with remaining parts taken from reference TRBV7-8 and TRBJ2-3, reads GAGVSQSPRYKVAKRGQDVALRCDPISGHVSLFWYQQALGQGPEFLTYFQNEAQLDKSGLPSDRFFAERPEGSVSTLKIQRTQQEDSAVYLCASSARGRGSDTQYFGPGTRLTVL.